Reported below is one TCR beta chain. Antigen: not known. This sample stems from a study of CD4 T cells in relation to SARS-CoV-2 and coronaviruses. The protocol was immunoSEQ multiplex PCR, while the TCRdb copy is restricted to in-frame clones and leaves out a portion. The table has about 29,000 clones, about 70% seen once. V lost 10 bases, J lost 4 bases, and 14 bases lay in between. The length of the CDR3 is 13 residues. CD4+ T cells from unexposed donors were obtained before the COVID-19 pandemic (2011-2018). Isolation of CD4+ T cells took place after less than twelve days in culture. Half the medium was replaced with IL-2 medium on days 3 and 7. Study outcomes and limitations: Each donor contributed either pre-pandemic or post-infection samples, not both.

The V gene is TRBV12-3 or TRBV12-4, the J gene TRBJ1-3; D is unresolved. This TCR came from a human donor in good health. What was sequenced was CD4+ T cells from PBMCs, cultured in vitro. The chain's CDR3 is CATFLLSGNTIYF. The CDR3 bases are TGTGCCACCTTCCTTTTGTCCGGAAACACCATATATTTT.